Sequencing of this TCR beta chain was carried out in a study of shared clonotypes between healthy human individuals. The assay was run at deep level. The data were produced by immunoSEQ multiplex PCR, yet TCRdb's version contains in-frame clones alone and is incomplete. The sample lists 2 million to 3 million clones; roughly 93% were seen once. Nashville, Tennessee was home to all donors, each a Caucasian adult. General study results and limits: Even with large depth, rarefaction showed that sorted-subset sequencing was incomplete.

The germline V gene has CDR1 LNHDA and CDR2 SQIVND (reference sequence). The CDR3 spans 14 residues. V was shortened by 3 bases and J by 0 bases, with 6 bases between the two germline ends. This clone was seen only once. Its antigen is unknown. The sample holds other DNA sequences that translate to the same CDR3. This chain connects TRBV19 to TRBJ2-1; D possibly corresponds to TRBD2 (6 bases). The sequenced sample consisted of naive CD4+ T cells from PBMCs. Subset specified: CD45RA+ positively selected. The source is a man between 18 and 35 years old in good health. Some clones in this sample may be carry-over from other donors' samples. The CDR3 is CASSIGGSYNEQFF. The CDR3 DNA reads TGTGCCAGTAGTATCGGGGGCTCCTACAATGAGCAGTTCTTC.